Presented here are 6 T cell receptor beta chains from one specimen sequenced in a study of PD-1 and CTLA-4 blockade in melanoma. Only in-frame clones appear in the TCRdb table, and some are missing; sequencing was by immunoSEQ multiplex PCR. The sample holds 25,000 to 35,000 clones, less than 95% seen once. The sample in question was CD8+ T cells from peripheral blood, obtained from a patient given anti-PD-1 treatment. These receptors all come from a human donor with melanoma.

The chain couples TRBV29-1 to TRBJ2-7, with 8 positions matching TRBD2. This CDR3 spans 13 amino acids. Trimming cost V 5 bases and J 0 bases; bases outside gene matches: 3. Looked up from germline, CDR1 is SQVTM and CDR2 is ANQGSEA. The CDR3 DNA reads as TGCAGCGTTCGTCTAGCGGGCTCCTACGAGCAGTACTTC. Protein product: CSVRLAGSYEQYF.

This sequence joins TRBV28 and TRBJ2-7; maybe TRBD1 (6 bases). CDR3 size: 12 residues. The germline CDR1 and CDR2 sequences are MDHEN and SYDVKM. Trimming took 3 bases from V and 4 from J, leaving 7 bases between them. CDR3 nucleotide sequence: TGTGCCAGCAGTTTTAGGGGGTACGAGCAGTACTTC. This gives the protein CASSFRGYEQYF. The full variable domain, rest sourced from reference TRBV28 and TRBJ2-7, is DVKVTQSSRYLVKRTGEKVFLECVQDMDHENMFWYRQDPGLGLRLIYFSYDVKMKEKGDIPEGYSVSREKKERFSLILESASTNQTSMYLCASSFRGYEQYFGPGTRLTVT.

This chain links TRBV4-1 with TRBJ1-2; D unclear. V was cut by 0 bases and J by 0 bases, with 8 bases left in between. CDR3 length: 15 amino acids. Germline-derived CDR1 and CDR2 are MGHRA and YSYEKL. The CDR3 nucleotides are TGCGCCAGCAGCCAAGATCAAGGGACTAACTATGGCTACACCTTC. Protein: CASSQDQGTNYGYTF.

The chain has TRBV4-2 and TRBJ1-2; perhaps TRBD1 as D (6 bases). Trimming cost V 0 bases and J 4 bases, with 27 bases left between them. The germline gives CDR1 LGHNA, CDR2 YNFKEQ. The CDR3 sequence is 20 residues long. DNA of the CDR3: TGTGCCAGCAGCCAAGATACCTTCGCTGCCATGCGGACAGACCCCTATGGCTACACCTTC. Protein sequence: CASSQDTFAAMRTDPYGYTF.

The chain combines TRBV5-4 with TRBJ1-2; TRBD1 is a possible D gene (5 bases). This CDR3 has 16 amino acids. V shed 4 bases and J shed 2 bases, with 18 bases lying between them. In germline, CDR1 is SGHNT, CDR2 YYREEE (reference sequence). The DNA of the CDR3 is TGTGCCAGCAGCACCGCCCTCCTGACAGAAAACTATGGCTACACCTTC. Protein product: CASSTALLTENYGYTF.

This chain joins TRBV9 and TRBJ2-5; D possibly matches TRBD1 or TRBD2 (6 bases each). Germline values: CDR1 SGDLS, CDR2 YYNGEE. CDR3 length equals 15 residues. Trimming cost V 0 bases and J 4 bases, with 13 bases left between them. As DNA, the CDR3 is TGTGCCAGCAGCGTAGGAGGGGGGCCAAGAGAGACCCAGTACTTC. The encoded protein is CASSVGGGPRETQYF.